The next 9 T cell receptor beta chains were all read from a single sample in a study of T cell repertoires in cytomegalovirus infection. No antigen is known for these receptors. Each CDR3 protein is one row after TCRdb ran MiXCR on the reads. In the table there are about 920,000 distinct CDR3 sequences, under 40% of which are singletons. The material sequenced was cultured CD8+ T cells from PBMCs, taken from culture after CMV antigen stimulation. These receptors originate from a human donor in good health (CMV status not recorded). Some clones in this sample may be carry-over from other donors' samples.

This clonotype was seen more than once but under ten times. The chain combines TRBV7-9 with TRBJ2-4; 9 bases agree with TRBD1. Trimming cost V 5 bases and J 0 bases; bases outside gene matches: 5. This CDR3 comprises 16 residues. In germline, CDR1 is SEHNR, CDR2 FQNEAQ (reference sequence). CDR3 amino acids: CASSLGDREAKNIQYF. Here the CDR3 DNA reads TGTGCCAGCAGCCTAGGGGACAGGGAAGCCAAAAACATTCAGTACTTC.

The rearrangement uses TRBV5-1 and TRBJ1-4; weak D call: TRBD1 (6 bases). Per the germline V gene, CDR1 is SGHRS and CDR2 is YFSETQ. The CDR3 extends over 15 amino acids. V lost 0 bases to trimming and J lost 8 bases, with 14 bases between them. CDR3 sequence reads: CASSLAGEREEKLFF. The DNA for the CDR3 is TGCGCCAGCAGCTTGGCAGGGGAAAGAGAAGAAAAACTGTTTTTT.

This clonotype was seen only a few times. Compared with germline, one end of the junction differs, possibly owing to a read error. V and J are TRBV5-1 and TRBJ2-5; D is undetermined. Germline-derived CDR1 and CDR2 are SGHRS and YFSETQ. The CDR3 runs 14 residues. This CDR3 reads CASSLASHQETQYF. CDR3 DNA sequence: TGCGCCAGCAGCTTGGCCTCCCACCAGGAGACCCAGTACTTC.

There are a few counts of this clonotype. V and J are TRBV27 and TRBJ1-4; the D is unclear. Germline values: CDR1 MNHEY, CDR2 SMNVEV (reference sequence). The V end was cut by 6 bases, the J end by 4 bases, with 12 bases between. The CDR3 has 14 residues. CDR3 residues: CASRTGIYNEKLFF. The DNA of the CDR3 is TGTGCCAGCAGAACCGGGATATATAATGAAAAACTGTTTTTT.

This clonotype occurred once. The chain combines TRBV6-2 or TRBV6-3 with TRBJ2-5; TRBD2 agrees at 13 bases. The CDR3 has 16 amino acids. Trimming at V came to 2 bases and at J to 5 bases, leaving 5 bases not matched to a gene. Germline V CDR1 and CDR2: MNHEY, SVGEGT. CDR3 residues: CASSYGLAGEHETQYF. Written as DNA, the CDR3 is TGTGCCAGCAGTTACGGACTAGCGGGGGAACATGAGACCCAGTACTTC.

The V gene is TRBV5-1, the J gene TRBJ2-7; possibly TRBD2 for D (6 bases). The V and J ends lost 2 bases and 7 bases respectively, with 16 bases between them. The CDR3 runs to 14 residues. From germline, CDR1 is SGHRS and CDR2 YFSETQ. CDR3 residues: CASSFGRGEEEQYF. In nucleotides, the CDR3 is TGCGCCAGCAGCTTCGGCAGAGGGGAGGAAGAGCAGTACTTC.

J is TRBJ2-1 and V is TRBV2; D is possibly TRBD2 (5 bases). Per germline, CDR1 SNHLY and CDR2 FYNNEI. Trimming took 8 bases from V and 5 from J, leaving 16 bases between them. There are 14 residues in the CDR3. In nucleotides, the CDR3 is TGTGCCAGCCCCGGACTGGTGGTCGACAATGAGCAGTTCTTC. It codes for CASPGLVVDNEQFF.

The chain combines TRBV5-3 with TRBJ2-6; 8 bases are shared with TRBD1. TRBV5-3 has ORF status, its function being uncertain. With V trimmed by 3 bases and J by 0 bases, 8 bases remained unmatched. This CDR3 is built from 18 residues. This CDR3 reads CARSSPGGRYSGANVLTF. In nucleotides, the CDR3 is TGTGCCAGAAGCTCCCCAGGGGGCAGGTACTCTGGGGCCAACGTCCTGACTTTC.

This clonotype was detected a few times. The chain combines TRBV19 with TRBJ2-2; 7 bases are shared with TRBD2. The V gene's germline CDR1 is LNHDA and CDR2 SQIVND (reference sequence). The CDR3 consists of 18 residues. V shed 3 bases and J 3 bases; nucleotides not matched to a gene: 13. CDR3 in amino acids: CASSILRGGPLDTGELFF. The CDR3 DNA follows: TGTGCCAGTAGTATTCTGCGCGGGGGTCCCCTCGACACCGGGGAGCTGTTTTTT.